The T cell receptor beta chain described here comes from a study of OX40 agonist ivuxolimab in advanced cancers. Study context: Ivuxolimab was administered intravenously to patients at 0.01 to 10 mg/kg every 2 weeks.

With baseline, cycle 4 day 1, and cycle 7 day 1 as timepoints, blood was sampled. A note on this clone: The antigen remains unidentified.

Profiled with immunoSEQ multiplex PCR; TCRdb holds only in-frame clones, not every one. The sample carries roughly 100,000 clones, around 90% recorded once. Trimming cost V 0 bases and J 0 bases, with 9 bases left between them. The CDR3 length is 15 residues. From germline, CDR1 is SGHDT and CDR2 YYEEEE. Study conclusions and caveats: CD8+ T cells (on average) carried more expanded clones than CD4+ T cells.

This chain connects TRBV5-6 to TRBJ2-5; D is ambiguous. This material consisted of CD4+ or CD8+ T cells sorted from blood, taken in a trial of the OX40 agonist ivuxolimab. The receptor was isolated from an adult with an advanced solid tumor such as melanoma, head and neck, liver or kidney cancer. CDR3 in amino acids: CASSLVTGYQETQYF. The CDR3 DNA is TGTGCCAGCAGCTTGGTAACGGGTTACCAAGAGACCCAGTACTTC. The full variable domain, completed using reference TRBV5-6 and TRBJ2-5, is DAGVTQSPTHLIKTRGQQVTLRCSPKSGHDTVSWYQQALGQGPQFIFQYYEEEERQRGNFPDRFSGHQFPNYSSELNVNALLLGDSALYLCASSLVTGYQETQYFGPGTRLLVL.